The entry below gives a single T cell receptor beta chain sequence along with its context. The CDR3 is made up of 15 amino acids. The germline gives CDR1 SGHTA, CDR2 FQGNSA. V trimming: 5 bases; J trimming: 3 bases; junction bases outside the gene matches: 7. This specimen comes from a study of T cell changes during pregnancy in multiple sclerosis. TCRdb keeps only in-frame clones here, not all; method: immunoSEQ multiplex PCR. This table has 55,000 to 75,000 clones, roughly 91% appearing once. The chain has TRBV7-2 and TRBJ2-1, with TRBD2 identical over 7 bases. This TCR was sampled from a female donor in good health, enrolled as a control in a pregnancy study. The source was peripheral blood, collected after pregnancy. CDR3 nucleotides: TGTGCCAGCAGCCTCGGGGGGACCCACTACAATGAGCAGTTCTTC. This codes for CASSLGGTHYNEQFF.